Given below is one T cell receptor beta chain in context. In this sample, this clonotype turned up a few times. Its recognized antigen is unknown. There are no base qualities to consult, and no much larger clone falls within one base. Sequencing was carried out with an Illumina NovaSeq 6000. cDNA libraries for TCRalpha and TCRbeta were prepared by 5'RACE using constant-segment primers, with sample barcodes and unique molecular identifiers added. Trizol reagent was used to extract RNA from every sample. Amplification of the libraries took two PCR steps, and the second step added a second sample barcode plus Illumina TruSeq adapters. The libraries were sequenced on an Illumina NovaSeq using 2 x 150 bp paired-end reads. Under the source paper's analysis protocol: With migec v1.2.7, reads were demultiplexed and then collapsed into UMI-guided consensus sequences. With mixcr v2.1.11, UMI consensuses were aligned to TRA and TRB V and J templates and assembled into clonotypes. Clonotypes were classified as expanded or contracted when called significant by both edgeR and NoisET, with noise models trained on biological replicates. edgeR calls used a false discovery rate-adjusted p below 0.01 and a log2 fold-change threshold of 1. As an exploratory analysis of dynamics, PCA with hierarchical clustering was applied to max-normalized trajectories of the 1000 most abundant clonotypes. The CD4 or CD8 phenotype of responding clones was assigned using the separately sequenced CD4+ and CD8+ repertoires. The raw public reads went through TCRdb reprocessing: fastp at Q25, MiXCR clone calling, in-frame beta chains kept. Each CDR3 protein appears once, grouped with its most common genes and DNA. V and J calls and clone size were set by TCRdb, not the authors. The sample profile shows tens of thousands of distinct CDR3 sequences; under 25% of them were found once. The ten largest clones take up roughly 1.4% of the sample.

Ficoll-Paque density gradient centrifugation was the method used to isolate PBMCs. The data stem from a study of T-cell memory formation after mild COVID-19 (dated by TCRdb to the early 2020s). In the study overall: TCR sequence clusters from the two donors were found to be largely donor specific. In a couple of donors, T-cell clones that expanded and contracted after mild COVID-19 were followed by sequencing TCRalpha and TCRbeta repertoires longitudinally. Two young, previously healthy adult volunteers made up the cohort, one male and one female.

The paper as a whole reports these results and caveats: SARS-CoV-2 specificity of the second-wave clones peaking on day 37 was not confirmed. From day 15 to 85, contracting clones showed balanced CD4/CD8 phenotypes, whereas a second wave of clones that expanded from day 15 to 37 leaned towards CD4+. Some responding clones were found in pre-infection memory, which suggests that pre-existing cross-reactive memory T cells took part in the SARS-CoV-2 response. The study included only a couple of mild cases, and larger cohorts that include severe cases with pre-infection samples were judged to be necessary. Contracting CD4+ clones were located mainly in the CM and EM memory subsets, whereas CD8+ clones were found to be enriched in EMRA.

CDR1 and CDR2 were assigned from the germline V gene as MNHEY and SVGAGI. The CDR3 runs 13 amino acids, cysteine and phenylalanine included. CDR3 DNA is the only sequence kept; it has 39 bases, read in frame from the first base. V sheds 4 bases and J sheds 4 bases, leaving 8 bases between their ends. Recombination joined TRBV6-5 with TRBJ2-1; matching of 6 bases hints at TRBD2 as the D gene. Source material: PBMCs or a T cell subset sorted from them (not recorded which). This clonotype originated in an adult who had mild COVID-19 (a few samples of this study predate the infection). The sample titles of this study are shuffled in the database, so cell type and time point are left out. The CDR3 protein sequence reads: CASSFSGYNEQFF. The DNA sequence reads TGTGCCAGCAGTTTTAGCGGATACAATGAGCAGTTCTTC.